The 21 T cell receptor beta chains below were found in one sample sequenced in a study of blood T cell repertoires in COVID-19. Measured with immunoSEQ multiplex PCR; TCRdb has only the in-frame clones, and not every one. The table includes 200,000 to 250,000 clones, around 90% detected once. Sequenced material: PBMCs or T cells enriched from blood (not recorded which). These receptors all stem from a man aged 50-59 years who had been exposed to COVID-19.

The V and J genes are TRBV28 and TRBJ1-5, with unresolved D. CDR3 length: 14 amino acids. CDR1 is MDHEN and CDR2 is SYDVKM in the germline V gene. Between the trimmed V and J ends, which lost 6 bases and 0 bases, there was a span of 9 bases. The CDR3 DNA reads TGTGCCAGCAGGGGCGGGGATAGCAATCAGCCCCAGCATTTT. Residues: CASRGGDSNQPQHF.

The V call is TRBV11-2, the J call TRBJ1-1; no firm D call. Germline V gives CDR1 SGHAT, CDR2 FQNNGV. The CDR3 totals 16 residues. Trimming removed 3 bases from V and 0 bases from J, with 14 bases in between. The CDR3 bases are TGTGCCAGCAGCTTGCGCTTTGGGCAAGTGAACACTGAAGCTTTCTTT. This sequence encodes CASSLRFGQVNTEAFF.

The chain couples TRBV7-9 to TRBJ2-5; no definite D call. Deletions cut 5 bases from V and 5 bases from J, with 9 bases between. Germline V lookup: CDR1 SEHNR, CDR2 FQNEAQ (reference sequence). The CDR3 loop spans 12 amino acids. The CDR3 here is CASSPRVETQYF. The CDR3, as DNA: TGTGCCAGCAGCCCACGGGTCGAGACCCAGTACTTC.

The rearrangement links TRBV19 to TRBJ1-2; D is unresolved. In germline, CDR1 is LNHDA, CDR2 SQIVND (reference sequence). The V end lost 3 bases, the J end lost 8 bases, and 7 bases lay between the germline ends. The CDR3 runs 11 residues. CDR3: CASSIRRGYTF. CDR3 coding DNA: TGTGCCAGTAGTATTCGGCGGGGCTACACCTTC.

The gene calls are TRBV28 and TRBJ1-2; D not certain. The CDR3 extends over 12 amino acids. CDR1 MDHEN and CDR2 SYDVKM come from the germline V gene. Trimming stripped 6 bases from V and 4 bases from J, with 9 bases between. The CDR3 region has the DNA TGTGCCAGCAGCCTCGACACCTATGGCTACACCTTC. Translation: CASSLDTYGYTF.

This clone was found a few times. V is TRBV27 and J is TRBJ2-7, with 7 bases lining up with TRBD2. Germline CDR1 and CDR2: MNHEY and SMNVEV (reference sequence). The J segment lost 3 bases and the V segment lost 5 bases, leaving 10 bases of the junction unmatched. The CDR3 has 15 residues. The CDR3 loop reads CASSLGGGRGYEQYV. The CDR3 coding sequence is TGTGCCAGCAGTCTTGGTGGCGGGAGAGGCTACGAGCAGTACGTC.

The V call is TRBV6-4, the J call TRBJ2-7; possibly TRBD1 for D (5 bases). The CDR3 loop spans 18 amino acids. The germline V and J ends were trimmed by 2 bases and 5 bases, with 25 bases remaining between them. Germline CDR1 is MRHNA and CDR2 is SNTAGT. As DNA, the CDR3 is TGTGCCAGCAGTGACATCCCCCCCCGCATAACAGGTTTCCACGAGCAGTACTTC. Amino acids: CASSDIPPRITGFHEQYF.

The genes are TRBV30 and TRBJ1-2, with D perhaps matching TRBD1 (5 bases). Germline CDR1 and CDR2: GTSNPN and SVGIG (reference sequence). Trimming cost V 4 bases and J 6 bases, with 15 bases left between them. This CDR3 contains 13 residues. The CDR3: CAWNSGVGDGYTF. CDR3 nucleotides: TGTGCCTGGAACTCGGGGGTGGGAGATGGCTACACCTTC.

This clone was seen once. V gene TRBV10-3 combines with J gene TRBJ1-4, with TRBD1 as a possible D gene (6 bases). Germline values: CDR1 ENHRY, CDR2 SYGVKD. V was clipped by 4 bases and J by 6 bases, with 21 bases between them. The CDR3 is 17 amino acids. The DNA for the CDR3 is TGTGCCATCAGTGGAGTCTCGGAACAGGGCGATTATGAAAAACTGTTTTTT. This gives the protein CAISGVSEQGDYEKLFF.

In DNA, the CDR3 is TGTGCCAGCAGTTTCTACTCCCGGGGCTATGGCTACACCTTC. The encoded protein is CASSFYSRGYGYTF. The chain is built from TRBV6-5 and TRBJ1-2; no definite D call. Germline V gene data show CDR1 as MNHEY and CDR2 as SVGAGI. With 4 bases removed from V and 4 bases from J, the gap between germline ends came to 13 bases. The CDR3 is 14 residues long.

The V and J genes are TRBV7-3 and TRBJ2-7; D gene unclear. Germline CDR1 reads SGHTA; CDR2 reads FQGTGA. The CDR3 has 11 residues. The V gene lost 4 bases and the J gene lost 6 bases, with 7 bases spanning the gap. The CDR3 protein is CASSSSPEQYF. The CDR3 region has the DNA TGTGCCAGCAGCTCCTCCCCCGAGCAGTACTTC. Together with reference TRBV7-3 and TRBJ2-7, the CDR3 gives the full variable domain: GAGVSQTPSNKVTEKGKYVELRCDPISGHTALYWYRQSLGQGPEFLIYFQGTGAADDSGLPNDRFFAVRPEGSVSTLKIQRTERGDSAVYLCASSSSPEQYFGPGTRLTVT.

The rearrangement uses TRBV24-1 and TRBJ1-2; D gene unclear. The CDR3 runs to 15 residues. The V and J ends lost 4 bases and 2 bases respectively, with 13 bases between them. Per the germline V gene, CDR1 is KGHDR and CDR2 is SFDVKD. The CDR3 reads CATSDPAAGNYGYTF. The CDR3 nucleotides are TGTGCCACCAGTGACCCCGCAGCGGGGAACTATGGCTACACCTTC.

The rearrangement uses TRBV24-1 and TRBJ2-1, with TRBD2 identical over 10 bases. This CDR3 is built from 19 residues. With V trimmed by 4 bases and J by 6 bases, 17 bases remained unmatched. From germline, CDR1 is KGHDR and CDR2 SFDVKD. The CDR3 DNA reads as TGTGCCACCAGTGACCGCCTTGGTGGGAAGCGGGGGGGGACCAATGAGCAGTTCTTC. Encoded protein: CATSDRLGGKRGGTNEQFF.

In this sample, this clone turned up once. This sequence joins TRBV28 and TRBJ2-2; 8 positions match TRBD2. Germline values: CDR1 MDHEN, CDR2 SYDVKM. There are 16 residues in the CDR3. With V trimmed by 2 bases and J by 6 bases, 8 bases remained unmatched. The CDR3 sequence is CASSLIGNGRAGELFF. The CDR3 nucleotides are TGTGCCAGCAGTTTAATCGGGAACGGGAGGGCCGGGGAGCTGTTTTTT. Full variable domain (outside the CDR3, taken from reference TRBV28 and TRBJ2-2): DVKVTQSSRYLVKRTGEKVFLECVQDMDHENMFWYRQDPGLGLRLIYFSYDVKMKEKGDIPEGYSVSREKKERFSLILESASTNQTSMYLCASSLIGNGRAGELFFGEGSRLTVL.

The chain links TRBV7-9 to TRBJ2-5; tentative D call: TRBD1 (7 bases). The CDR3 runs to 14 residues. The V end lost 5 bases, the J end lost 4 bases, and 14 bases lay between the germline ends. Germline CDR1 SEHNR, CDR2 FQNEAQ (reference sequence). CDR3 sequence reads: CASSAIQGGETQYF. CDR3 DNA sequence: TGTGCCAGCAGCGCGATCCAGGGGGGAGAGACCCAGTACTTC.

V is TRBV30 and J is TRBJ2-1; D is perhaps TRBD1 (6 bases). V was trimmed by 3 bases and J by 10 bases, leaving 16 bases between them. CDR3 length: 13 amino acids. Germline CDR1 reads GTSNPN; CDR2 reads SVGIG (reference sequence). The CDR3 DNA reads as TGTGCCTGGAGCCGGGACAACAGCCAGGAGCAGTTCTTC. Translation gives CAWSRDNSQEQFF.

The sample holds one count of this clone. The rearrangement links TRBV25-1 to TRBJ2-5, with TRBD2 as a possible D gene (6 bases). The V gene lost 4 bases and the J gene lost 4 bases, with 10 bases spanning the gap. There are 13 residues in the CDR3. CDR1 and CDR2 (germline): MGHDK, SYGVNS. The CDR3 region is CASSASGVETQYF. The CDR3, as DNA: TGTGCCAGCAGTGCTTCGGGGGTAGAGACCCAGTACTTC.

The chain carries TRBV6-5 and TRBJ2-7; D may be TRBD2 (6 bases). This CDR3 comprises 15 residues. Germline CDR1 reads MNHEY; CDR2 reads SVGAGI. V dropped 2 bases and J dropped 0 bases, with 11 bases sitting between them. The CDR3 nucleotides read TGTGCCAGCAGTTACGGAGGGTCCAGCTCCTACGAGCAGTACTTC. This encodes CASSYGGSSSYEQYF.

This clone is a singleton in its sample. The chain employs TRBV6-5 and TRBJ2-5; D call uncertain. This CDR3 has 13 amino acids. Per the germline V gene, CDR1 is MNHEY and CDR2 is SVGAGI. The V end lost 5 bases, the J end lost 1 base, and 8 bases lay between the germline ends. The CDR3 spells CASSTVLQETQYF. The CDR3 DNA is TGTGCCAGCAGTACTGTGCTCCAAGAGACCCAGTACTTC.

This clone was detected only once. V gene TRBV29-1 combines with J gene TRBJ1-1; 7 positions match TRBD1. Trimming at V came to 0 bases and at J to 10 bases, leaving 2 bases not matched to a gene. CDR1 SQVTM and CDR2 ANQGSEA come from the germline V gene. The CDR3 length is 11 residues. The chain's CDR3 is CSVEEAGGAFF. Written as DNA, the CDR3 is TGCAGCGTTGAAGAAGCAGGGGGAGCTTTCTTT. Full variable domain (outside the CDR3, taken from reference TRBV29-1 and TRBJ1-1): SAVISQKPSRDICQRGTSLTIQCQVDSQVTMMFWYRQQPGQSLTLIATANQGSEATYESGFVIDKFPISRPNLTFSTLTVSNMSPEDSSIYLCSVEEAGGAFFGQGTRLTVV.

V gene TRBV18 combines with J gene TRBJ1-4; D is possibly TRBD1 (6 bases). There are 13 residues in the CDR3. The V end was cut by 4 bases, the J end by 3 bases, with 6 bases between. Germline V lookup: CDR1 KGHSH, CDR2 LQKENI. The CDR3 nucleotides are TGTGCCAGCTCACAGGGGGCTAATGAAAAACTGTTTTTT. Translated, it gives CASSQGANEKLFF.